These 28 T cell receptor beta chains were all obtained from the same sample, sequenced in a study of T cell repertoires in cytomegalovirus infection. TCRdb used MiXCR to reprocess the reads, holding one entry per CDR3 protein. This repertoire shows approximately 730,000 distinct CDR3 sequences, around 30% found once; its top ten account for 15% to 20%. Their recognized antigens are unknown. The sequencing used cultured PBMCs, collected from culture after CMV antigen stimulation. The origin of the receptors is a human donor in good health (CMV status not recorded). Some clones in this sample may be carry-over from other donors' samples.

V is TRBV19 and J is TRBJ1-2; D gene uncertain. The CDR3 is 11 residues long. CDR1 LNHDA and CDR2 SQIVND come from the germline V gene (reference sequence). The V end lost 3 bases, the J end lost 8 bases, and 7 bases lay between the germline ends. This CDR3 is CASSIRYGYTF. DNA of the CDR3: TGTGCCAGTAGTATTCGTTACGGCTACACCTTC.

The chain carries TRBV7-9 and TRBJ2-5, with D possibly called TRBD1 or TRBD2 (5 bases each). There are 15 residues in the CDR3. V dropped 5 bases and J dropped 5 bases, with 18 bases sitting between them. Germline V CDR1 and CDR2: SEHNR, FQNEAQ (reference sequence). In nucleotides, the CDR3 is TGTGCCAGCAGCCCCTGGGACCTGGGGGTGGAGACCCAGTACTTC. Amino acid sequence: CASSPWDLGVETQYF.

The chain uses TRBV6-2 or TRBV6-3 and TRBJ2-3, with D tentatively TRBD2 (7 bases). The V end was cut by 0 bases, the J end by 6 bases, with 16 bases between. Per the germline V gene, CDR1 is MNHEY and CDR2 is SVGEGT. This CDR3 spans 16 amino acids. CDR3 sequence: CASSYSAGAAWDTQYF. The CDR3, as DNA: TGTGCCAGCAGTTACTCGGCGGGGGCCGCCTGGGATACGCAGTATTTT.

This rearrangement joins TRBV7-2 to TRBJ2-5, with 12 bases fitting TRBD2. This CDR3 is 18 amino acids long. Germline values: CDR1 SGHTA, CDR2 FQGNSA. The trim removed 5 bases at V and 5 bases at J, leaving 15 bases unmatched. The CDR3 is CASSRRASGGGGRETQYF. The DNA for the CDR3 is TGTGCCAGCAGCCGGCGGGCTAGCGGGGGGGGAGGTAGGGAGACCCAGTACTTC.

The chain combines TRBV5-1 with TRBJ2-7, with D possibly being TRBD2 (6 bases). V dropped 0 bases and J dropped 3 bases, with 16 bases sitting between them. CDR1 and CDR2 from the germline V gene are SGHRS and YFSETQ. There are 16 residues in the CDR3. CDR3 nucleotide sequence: TGCGCCAGCAGCTTGGTGGGGGGACGGACTCTCTACGAGCAGTACTTC. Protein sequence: CASSLVGGRTLYEQYF. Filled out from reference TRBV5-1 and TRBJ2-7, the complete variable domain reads KAGVTQTPRYLIKTRGQQVTLSCSPISGHRSVSWYQQTPGQGLQFLFEYFSETQRNKGNFPGRFSGRQFSNSRSEMNVSTLELGDSALYLCASSLVGGRTLYEQYFGPGTRLTVT.

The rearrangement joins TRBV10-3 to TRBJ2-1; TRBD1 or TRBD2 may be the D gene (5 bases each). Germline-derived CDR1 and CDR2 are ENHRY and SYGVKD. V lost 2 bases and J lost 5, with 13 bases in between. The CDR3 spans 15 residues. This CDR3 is CAISETGPPDNEQFF. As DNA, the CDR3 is TGTGCCATCAGTGAGACGGGGCCACCAGACAATGAGCAGTTCTTC.

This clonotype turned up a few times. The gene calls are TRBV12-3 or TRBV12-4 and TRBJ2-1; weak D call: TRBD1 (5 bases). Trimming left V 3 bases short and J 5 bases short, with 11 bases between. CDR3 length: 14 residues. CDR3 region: CASSFDRVDNEQFF. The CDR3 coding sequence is TGTGCCAGCAGTTTCGACAGAGTAGACAATGAGCAGTTCTTC.

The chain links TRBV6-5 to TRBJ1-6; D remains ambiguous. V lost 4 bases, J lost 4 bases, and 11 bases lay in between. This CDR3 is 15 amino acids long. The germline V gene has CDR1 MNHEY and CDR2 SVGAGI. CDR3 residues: CASSLFRSYNSPLHF. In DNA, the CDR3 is TGTGCCAGCAGTTTATTCAGAAGTTATAATTCACCCCTCCACTTT.

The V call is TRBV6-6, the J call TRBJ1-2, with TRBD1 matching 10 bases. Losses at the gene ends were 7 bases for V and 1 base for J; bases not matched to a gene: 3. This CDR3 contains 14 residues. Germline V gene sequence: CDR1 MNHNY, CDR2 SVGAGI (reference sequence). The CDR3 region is CASTWTGGNYGYTF. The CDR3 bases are TGTGCCAGCACTTGGACAGGGGGTAACTATGGCTACACCTTC.

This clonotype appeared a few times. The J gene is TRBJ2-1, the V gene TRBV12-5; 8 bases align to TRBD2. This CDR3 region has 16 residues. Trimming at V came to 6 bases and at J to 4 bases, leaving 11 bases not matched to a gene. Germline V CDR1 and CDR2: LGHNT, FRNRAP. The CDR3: CASGPGKASGYNEQFF. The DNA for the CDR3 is TGTGCTAGTGGCCCGGGGAAGGCTAGCGGGTACAATGAGCAGTTCTTC.

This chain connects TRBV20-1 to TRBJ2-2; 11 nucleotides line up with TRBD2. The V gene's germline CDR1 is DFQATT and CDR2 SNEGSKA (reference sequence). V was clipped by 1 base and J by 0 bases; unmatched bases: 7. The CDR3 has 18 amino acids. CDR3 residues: CSARVLAGGLANTGELFF. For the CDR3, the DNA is TGCAGTGCTAGAGTTCTAGCGGGGGGACTAGCGAACACCGGGGAGCTGTTTTTT.

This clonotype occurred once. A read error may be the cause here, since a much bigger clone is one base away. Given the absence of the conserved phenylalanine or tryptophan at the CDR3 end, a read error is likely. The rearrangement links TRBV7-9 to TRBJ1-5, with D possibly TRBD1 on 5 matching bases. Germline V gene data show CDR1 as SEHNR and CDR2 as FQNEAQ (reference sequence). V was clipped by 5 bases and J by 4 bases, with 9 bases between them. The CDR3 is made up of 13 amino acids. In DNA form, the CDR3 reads TGTGCCAGCAGCCCCAACAGGAATCAGCCCCAGCATCTT. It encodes CASSPNRNQPQHL.

CDR3 region: CASSAGVGYTEAFF. CDR3 nucleotide sequence: TGTGCCAGCAGCGCAGGGGTAGGGTACACTGAAGCTTTCTTT. The rearrangement joins TRBV7-2 to TRBJ1-1, with TRBD1 as a possible D gene (6 bases). The CDR3 contains 14 residues. Germline CDR1 SGHTA, CDR2 FQGNSA. V dropped 5 bases and J dropped 3 bases, with 13 bases sitting between them. The variable domain in full, with the rest retrieved from reference TRBV7-2 and TRBJ1-1, is GAGVSQSPSNKVTEKGKDVELRCDPISGHTALYWYRQSLGQGLEFLIYFQGNSAPDKSGLPSDRFSAERTGGSVSTLTIQRTQQEDSAVYLCASSAGVGYTEAFFGQGTRLTVV.

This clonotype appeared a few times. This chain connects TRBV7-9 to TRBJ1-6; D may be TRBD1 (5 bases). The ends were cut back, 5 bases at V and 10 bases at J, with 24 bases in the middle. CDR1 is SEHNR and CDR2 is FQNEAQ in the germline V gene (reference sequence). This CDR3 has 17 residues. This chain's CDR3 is CASSPKHRSGQESPLHF. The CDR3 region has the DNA TGTGCCAGCAGCCCTAAACATCGGTCAGGGCAGGAGTCACCCCTCCACTTT. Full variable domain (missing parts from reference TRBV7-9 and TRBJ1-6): DTGVSQNPRHKITKRGQNVTFRCDPISEHNRLYWYRQTLGQGPEFLTYFQNEAQLEKSRLLSDRFSAERPKGSFSTLEIQRTEQGDSAMYLCASSPKHRSGQESPLHFGNGTRLTVT.

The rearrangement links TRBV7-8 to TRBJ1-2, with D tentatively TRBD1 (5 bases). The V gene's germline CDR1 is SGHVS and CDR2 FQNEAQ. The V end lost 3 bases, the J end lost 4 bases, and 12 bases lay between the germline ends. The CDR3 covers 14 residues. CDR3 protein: CASSLSQGGYGYTF. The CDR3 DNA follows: TGTGCCAGCAGCTTGAGCCAGGGAGGCTATGGCTACACCTTC.

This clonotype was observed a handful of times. CDR3 in amino acids: CASSLFAYEQYF. DNA for the CDR3: TGTGCCAGCAGCTTATTCGCCTACGAGCAGTACTTC. The rearrangement joins TRBV7-2 to TRBJ2-7; D not certain. V dropped 2 bases and J dropped 2 bases, with 4 bases sitting between them. Germline V gene sequence: CDR1 SGHTA, CDR2 FQGNSA. This CDR3 has 12 amino acids. The complete variable domain, with remaining parts taken from reference TRBV7-2 and TRBJ2-7, reads GAGVSQSPSNKVTEKGKDVELRCDPISGHTALYWYRQSLGQGLEFLIYFQGNSAPDKSGLPSDRFSAERTGGSVSTLTIQRTQQEDSAVYLCASSLFAYEQYFGPGTRLTVT.

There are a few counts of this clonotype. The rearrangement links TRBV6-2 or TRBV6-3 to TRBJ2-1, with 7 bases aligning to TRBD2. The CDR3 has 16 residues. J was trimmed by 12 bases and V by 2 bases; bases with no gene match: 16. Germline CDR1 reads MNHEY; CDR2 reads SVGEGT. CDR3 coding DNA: TGTGCCAGCAGTTACGAACCTCCGCTGGCGGGAGATTCGCAGTTCTTC. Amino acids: CASSYEPPLAGDSQFF.

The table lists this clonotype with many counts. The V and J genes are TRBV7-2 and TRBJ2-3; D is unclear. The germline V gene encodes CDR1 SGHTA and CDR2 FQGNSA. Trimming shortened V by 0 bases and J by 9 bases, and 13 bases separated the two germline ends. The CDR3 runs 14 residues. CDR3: CASSLARRGATQYF. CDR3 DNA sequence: TGTGCCAGCAGCTTAGCTCGTCGAGGCGCCACGCAGTATTTT.

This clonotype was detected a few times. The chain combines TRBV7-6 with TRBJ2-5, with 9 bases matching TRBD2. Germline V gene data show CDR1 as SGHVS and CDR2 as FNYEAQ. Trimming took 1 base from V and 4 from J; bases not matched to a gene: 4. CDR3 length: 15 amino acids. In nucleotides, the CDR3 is TGTGCCAGCAGCTTAGGGGGACTAGCTGCAGAGACCCAGTACTTC. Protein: CASSLGGLAAETQYF.

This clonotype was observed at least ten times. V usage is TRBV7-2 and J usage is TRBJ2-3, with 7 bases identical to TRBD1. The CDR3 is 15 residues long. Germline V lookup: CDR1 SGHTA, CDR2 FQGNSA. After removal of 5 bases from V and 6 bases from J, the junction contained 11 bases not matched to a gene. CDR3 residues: CASSRRQGPGDTQYF. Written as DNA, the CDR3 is TGTGCCAGCAGCCGGCGACAGGGACCCGGGGATACGCAGTATTTT. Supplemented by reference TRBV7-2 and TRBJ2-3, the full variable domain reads GAGVSQSPSNKVTEKGKDVELRCDPISGHTALYWYRQSLGQGLEFLIYFQGNSAPDKSGLPSDRFSAERTGGSVSTLTIQRTQQEDSAVYLCASSRRQGPGDTQYFGPGTRLTVL.

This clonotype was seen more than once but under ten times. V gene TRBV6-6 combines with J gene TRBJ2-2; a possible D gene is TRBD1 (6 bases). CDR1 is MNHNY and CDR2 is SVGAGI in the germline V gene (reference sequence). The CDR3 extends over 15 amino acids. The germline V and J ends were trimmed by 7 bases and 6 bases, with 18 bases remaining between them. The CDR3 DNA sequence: TGTGCCAGCATGGAGCTACAGGGAATAGCCGGGGAGCTGTTTTTT. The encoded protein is CASMELQGIAGELFF.

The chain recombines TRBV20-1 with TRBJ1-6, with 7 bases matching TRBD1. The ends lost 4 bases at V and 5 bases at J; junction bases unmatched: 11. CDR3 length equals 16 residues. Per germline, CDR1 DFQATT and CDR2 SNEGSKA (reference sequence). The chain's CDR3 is CSATAPKQGNNSPLHF. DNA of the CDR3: TGCAGTGCTACCGCTCCGAAACAGGGGAATAATTCACCCCTCCACTTT.

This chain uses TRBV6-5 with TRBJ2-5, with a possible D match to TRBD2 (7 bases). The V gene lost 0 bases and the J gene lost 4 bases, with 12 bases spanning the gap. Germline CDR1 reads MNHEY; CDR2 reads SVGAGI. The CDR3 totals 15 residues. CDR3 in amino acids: CASSYSAGEGETQYF. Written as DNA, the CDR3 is TGTGCCAGCAGTTACTCAGCAGGGGAGGGAGAGACCCAGTACTTC.

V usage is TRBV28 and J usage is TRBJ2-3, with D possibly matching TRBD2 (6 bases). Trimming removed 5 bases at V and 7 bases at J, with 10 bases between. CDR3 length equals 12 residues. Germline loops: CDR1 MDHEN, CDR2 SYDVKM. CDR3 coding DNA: TGTGCCAGCAGTATCACTAGCAATACGCAGTATTTT. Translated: CASSITSNTQYF.

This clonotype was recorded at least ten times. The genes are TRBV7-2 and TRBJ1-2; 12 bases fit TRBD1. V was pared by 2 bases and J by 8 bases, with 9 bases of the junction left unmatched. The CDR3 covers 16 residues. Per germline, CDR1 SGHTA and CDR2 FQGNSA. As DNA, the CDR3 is TGTGCCAGCAGCTTATTCTCGGGACAGGGGGCGAGAGGCTACACCTTC. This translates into CASSLFSGQGARGYTF.

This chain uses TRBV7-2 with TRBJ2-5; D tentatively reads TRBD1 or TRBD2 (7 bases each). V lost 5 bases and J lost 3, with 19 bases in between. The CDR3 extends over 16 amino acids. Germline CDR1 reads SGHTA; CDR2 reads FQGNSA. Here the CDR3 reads CASSRKAGTVKETQYF. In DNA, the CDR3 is TGTGCCAGCAGCCGTAAAGCGGGGACAGTAAAAGAGACCCAGTACTTC.

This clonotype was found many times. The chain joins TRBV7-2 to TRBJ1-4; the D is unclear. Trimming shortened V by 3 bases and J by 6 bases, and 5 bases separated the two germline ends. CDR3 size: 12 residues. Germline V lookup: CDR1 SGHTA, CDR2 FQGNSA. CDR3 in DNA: TGTGCCAGCAGCTTTTACCATGAAAAACTGTTTTTT. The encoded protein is CASSFYHEKLFF.

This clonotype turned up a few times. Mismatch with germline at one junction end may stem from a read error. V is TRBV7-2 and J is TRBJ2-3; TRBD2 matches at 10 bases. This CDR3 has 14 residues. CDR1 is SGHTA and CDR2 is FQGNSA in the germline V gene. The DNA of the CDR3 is TGTGCCAGCAGCCTAGCGGGAGCGGAAGATACGCAGTATTTT. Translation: CASSLAGAEDTQYF.